The sequence of this T cell receptor beta chain was determined in a study of Ad26.COV2.S vaccination and SARS-CoV-2 variants. For this clone: Its antigen is not identified.

Data came from immunoSEQ multiplex PCR; TCRdb stores just in-frame clones and leaves some out. The sample contains roughly 140,000 clones, about nine tenths of which appear only once. Study-level points and caveats: Non-spike TCR breadth was similar in vaccine and placebo recipients. Measures of TCR breadth and depth may have fallen short of total T cell responses. Among vaccine recipients, spike-specific TCR breadth exceeded that of placebo recipients. Reportedly, after vaccination the spike-specific CD8+ and CD4+ T cell responses displayed substantial breadth.

This sequence originates from a human donor who had recovered from COVID-19. Sequencing used peripheral blood, obtained after recovery from COVID-19.

In DNA, the CDR3 is TGTGCCAGCAGTGGGCAGGGAGCACAAGAGACCCAGTACTTC. It is translated as CASSGQGAQETQYF. The V and J genes are TRBV2 and TRBJ2-5; D is tentatively TRBD1 or TRBD2 (5 bases each). The germline V gene encodes CDR1 SNHLY and CDR2 FYNNEI. This CDR3 has 14 residues. V was pared by 4 bases and J by 2 bases, with 11 bases between.